This paragraph reports one TCR beta chain. The data were produced by immunoSEQ multiplex PCR, yet TCRdb's version contains in-frame clones alone and is incomplete. The sample yields approximately 270,000 clones, over 80% seen once. The data were obtained in a study of blood T cell repertoires in COVID-19. As for the study in general: From T cells, B-cell-depleted T cells, or PBMCs came the material, which was cDNA or gDNA.

CDR1 and CDR2 from the germline V gene are WNHNN and SYGVQD (reference sequence). Trimming cost V 5 bases and J 6 bases; bases outside gene matches: 9. This CDR3 is built from 15 residues. The genes are TRBV10-1 and TRBJ2-7; TRBD2 aligns across 11 bases. This clonotype was sampled from a woman aged 25 to 39 with acute COVID-19. The material sequenced was PBMCs or T cells enriched from blood (not recorded which). CDR3: CASSLTSGRVGEQYF. CDR3 nucleotide sequence: TGCGCCAGCAGTTTAACTAGCGGGAGAGTTGGCGAGCAGTACTTC.